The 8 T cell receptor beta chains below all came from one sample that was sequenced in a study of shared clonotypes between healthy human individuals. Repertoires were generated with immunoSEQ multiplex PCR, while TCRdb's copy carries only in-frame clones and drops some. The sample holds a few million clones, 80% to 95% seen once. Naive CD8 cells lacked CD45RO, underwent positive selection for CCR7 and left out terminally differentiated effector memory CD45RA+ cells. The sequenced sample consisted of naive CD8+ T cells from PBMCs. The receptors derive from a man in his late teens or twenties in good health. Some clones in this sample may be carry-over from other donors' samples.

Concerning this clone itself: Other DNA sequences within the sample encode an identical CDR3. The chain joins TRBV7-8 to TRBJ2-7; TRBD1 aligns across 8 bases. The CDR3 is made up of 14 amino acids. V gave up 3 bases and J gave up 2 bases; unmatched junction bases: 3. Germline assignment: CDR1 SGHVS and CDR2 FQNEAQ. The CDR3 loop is CASSFLGQAYEQYF. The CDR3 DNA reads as TGTGCCAGCAGCTTCCTGGGACAGGCCTACGAGCAGTACTTC.

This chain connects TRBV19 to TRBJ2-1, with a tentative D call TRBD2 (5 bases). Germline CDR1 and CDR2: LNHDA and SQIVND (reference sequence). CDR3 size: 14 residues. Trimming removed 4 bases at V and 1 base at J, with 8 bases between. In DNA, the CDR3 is TGTGCCAGTAGTACGTGGGAGTCCTACAATGAGCAGTTCTTC. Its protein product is CASSTWESYNEQFF.

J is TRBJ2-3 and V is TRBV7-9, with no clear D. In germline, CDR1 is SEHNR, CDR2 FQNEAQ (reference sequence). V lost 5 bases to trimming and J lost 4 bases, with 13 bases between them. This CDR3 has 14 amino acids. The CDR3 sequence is CASSPPGVADTQYF. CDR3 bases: TGTGCCAGCAGCCCCCCCGGTGTAGCAGATACGCAGTATTTT.

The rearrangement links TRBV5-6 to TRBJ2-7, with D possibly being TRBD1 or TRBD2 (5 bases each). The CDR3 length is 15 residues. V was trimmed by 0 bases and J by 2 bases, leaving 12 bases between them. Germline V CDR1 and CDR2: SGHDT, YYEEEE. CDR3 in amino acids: CASSLAWDGTYEQYF. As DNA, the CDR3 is TGTGCCAGCAGCTTGGCTTGGGACGGGACCTACGAGCAGTACTTC.

This chain's CDR3 is CASRSGRDEQFF. The CDR3 DNA is TGTGCCAGCAGGAGCGGGAGGGATGAGCAGTTCTTC. The chain is built from TRBV5-6 and TRBJ2-1, with 10 bases fitting TRBD2. The CDR3 totals 12 residues. In germline, CDR1 is SGHDT, CDR2 YYEEEE. V was pared by 5 bases and J by 8 bases, with 1 base of the junction left unmatched.

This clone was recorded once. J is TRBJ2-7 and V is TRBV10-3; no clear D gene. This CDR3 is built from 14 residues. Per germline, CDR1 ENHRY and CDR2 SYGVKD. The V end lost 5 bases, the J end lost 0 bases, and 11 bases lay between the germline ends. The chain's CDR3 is CAISPLKSSYEQYF. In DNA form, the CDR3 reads TGTGCCATCAGTCCTCTGAAAAGCTCCTACGAGCAGTACTTC.

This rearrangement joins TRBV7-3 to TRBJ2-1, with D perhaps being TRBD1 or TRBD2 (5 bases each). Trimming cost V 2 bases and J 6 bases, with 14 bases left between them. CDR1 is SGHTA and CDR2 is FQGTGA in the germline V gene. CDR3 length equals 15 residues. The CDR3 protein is CASSLGDPRVNEQFF. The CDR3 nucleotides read TGTGCCAGCAGCTTAGGGGACCCCCGGGTCAATGAGCAGTTCTTC. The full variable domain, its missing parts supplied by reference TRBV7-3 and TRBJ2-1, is GAGVSQTPSNKVTEKGKYVELRCDPISGHTALYWYRQSLGQGPEFLIYFQGTGAADDSGLPNDRFFAVRPEGSVSTLKIQRTERGDSAVYLCASSLGDPRVNEQFFGPGTRLTVL.

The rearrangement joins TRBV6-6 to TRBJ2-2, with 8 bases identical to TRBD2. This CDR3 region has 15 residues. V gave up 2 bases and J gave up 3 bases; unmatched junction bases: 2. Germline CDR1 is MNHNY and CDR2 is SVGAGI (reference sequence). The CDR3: CASSYRGLDTGELFF. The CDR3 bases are TGTGCCAGCAGTTACCGGGGACTAGACACCGGGGAGCTGTTTTTT.